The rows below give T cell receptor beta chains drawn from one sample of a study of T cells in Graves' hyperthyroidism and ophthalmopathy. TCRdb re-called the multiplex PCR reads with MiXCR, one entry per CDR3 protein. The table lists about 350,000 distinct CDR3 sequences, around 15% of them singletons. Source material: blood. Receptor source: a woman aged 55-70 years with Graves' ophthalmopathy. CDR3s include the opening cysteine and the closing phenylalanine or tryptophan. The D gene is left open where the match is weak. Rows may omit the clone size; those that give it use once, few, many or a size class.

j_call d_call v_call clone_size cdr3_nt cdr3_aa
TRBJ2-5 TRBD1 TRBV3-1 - TGTGCCAGCGGCCGAGTCGGACAGGGAGAGACCCAGTACTTC CASGRVGQGETQYF
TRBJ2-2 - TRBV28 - TGTGCCAGCACCCCGGGGGCGGCCGGGGAGCTGTTTTTT CASTPGAAGELFF
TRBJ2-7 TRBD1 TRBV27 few TGTGCCAGCAGTTTCGACAGGGTAGGGGAGCAGTACTTC CASSFDRVGEQYF
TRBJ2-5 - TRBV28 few TGTGCCAGCAGTTCGGACCTCCAGTACTTC CASSSDLQYF
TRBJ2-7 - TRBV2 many TGTGCCAGCAGTGAAGCGAGCTACGAGCAGTACTTC CASSEASYEQYF
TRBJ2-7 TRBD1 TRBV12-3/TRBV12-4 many TGTGCCAGCAGCTCAACAGGGGCCGACCACTACGAGCAGTACTTC CASSSTGADHYEQYF
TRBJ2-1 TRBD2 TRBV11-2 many TGTGCCAGCAGCTTCCTCACTAGCGGGAACTCCAATGAGCAGTTCTTC CASSFLTSGNSNEQFF
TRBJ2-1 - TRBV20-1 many TGCAGTGCTAGAGATCCGGCGGTCTCCTACAATGAGCAGTTCTTC CSARDPAVSYNEQFF
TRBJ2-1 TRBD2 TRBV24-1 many TGTGCCACCAGTGATCCCTGGTCTAGCGGGGGACCCTACAATGAGCAGTTCTTC CATSDPWSSGGPYNEQFF
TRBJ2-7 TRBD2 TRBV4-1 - TGCGCCAGCAGCCCAGACCCCCCTAGCGGGAGGGCCTACGAGCAGTACTTC CASSPDPPSGRAYEQYF
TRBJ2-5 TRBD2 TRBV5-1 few TGCGCCAGCAGCCCGGGGGATAGCGGGAGGGCGAACCAAGAGACCCAGTACTTC CASSPGDSGRANQETQYF
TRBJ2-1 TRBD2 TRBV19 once TGTGCCAGTAGACCTCGATCCGGGACTAGCAAAATCGATGAGCAGTCCTTC CASRPRSGTSKIDEQSF
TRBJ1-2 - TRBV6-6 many TGTGCCAGCAGTTACTCATCCGGGGATGGCTACACCTTC CASSYSSGDGYTF
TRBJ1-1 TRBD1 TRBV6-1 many TGTGCCAGCAGTGAAGCATGGGACAGGGAGAACACTGAAGCTTTCTTT CASSEAWDRENTEAFF
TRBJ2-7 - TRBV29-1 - TGCAGCGTTGACGGGGGTGGGGGGGCGCAGTACTTC CSVDGGGGAQYF
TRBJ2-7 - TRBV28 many TGTGCCAGCAGTTTCCCCAGGTATGCCCGCGAGCAGTACTTC CASSFPRYAREQYF
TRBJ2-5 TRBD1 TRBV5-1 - TGCGCCAGCAGCCTCACACCGGGACAGGGGATGACCCAGTACTTC CASSLTPGQGMTQYF
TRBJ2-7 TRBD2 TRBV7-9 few TGTGCCAGCAGCTTAGCCTGGGGGAGGGACGAGCAGTACTTC CASSLAWGRDEQYF
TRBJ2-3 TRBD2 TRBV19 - TGTGCCAGTAAAGAACTAGCGGGAACGGATACGCAGTATTTT CASKELAGTDTQYF
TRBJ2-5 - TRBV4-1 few TGCGCCAGCAGCCAAGGAGAGGCCTTGGCAGGGGAAGAGACCCAGTACTTC CASSQGEALAGEETQYF
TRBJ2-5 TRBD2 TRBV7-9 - TGTGCCAGCAGCCAAGGGAGGGCCCAAGAGACCCAGTACTTC CASSQGRAQETQYF
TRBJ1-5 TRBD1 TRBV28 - TGTGCCAGCAGCGAGACAGGGGTCCGGCAGCCCCAGCATTTT CASSETGVRQPQHF
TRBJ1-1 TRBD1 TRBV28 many TGTGCCAGCAGTTCCACCGGGACAGACAACACTGAAGCTTTCTTT CASSSTGTDNTEAFF
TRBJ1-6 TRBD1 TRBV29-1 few TGCAGCGTTAGGACAGGGGATTTTAATTCACCCCTCCACTTT CSVRTGDFNSPLHF
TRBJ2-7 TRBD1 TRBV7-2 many TGTGCCAGCAGCTTCTGGCCAGGGGGCTCCTACGAGCAGTACTTC CASSFWPGGSYEQYF
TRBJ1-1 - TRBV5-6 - TGTGCCAGCAGCCTGGGTCGTCAAGAGGCTTTCTTT CASSLGRQEAFF
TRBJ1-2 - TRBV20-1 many TGCAGTGCTCCGGCAGGGGGCTACACCTTC CSAPAGGYTF
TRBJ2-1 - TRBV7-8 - TGTGCCAGCAGCTTCACGACTAGTCTCTATGAGCAGTTCTTC CASSFTTSLYEQFF
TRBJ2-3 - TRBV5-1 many TGCGCCAGCAACGCGGGGATAGATACGCAGTATTTT CASNAGIDTQYF
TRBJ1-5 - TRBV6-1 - TGTGCCAGCATTCCGGACATCAGTTTTGGCAATCAGCCCCAGCATTTT CASIPDISFGNQPQHF
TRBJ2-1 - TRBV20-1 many TGCAGTGCTAGACTATACAATGAGCAGTTCTTC CSARLYNEQFF
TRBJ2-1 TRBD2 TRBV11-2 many TGTGCCAGCAGCCCCGGGACTAGCGGGCTTAATGAGCAGTTCTTC CASSPGTSGLNEQFF
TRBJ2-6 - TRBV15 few TGTGCCACCGCCCAGAGTTCCTCTGGGGCCAACGTCCTGACTTTC CATAQSSSGANVLTF
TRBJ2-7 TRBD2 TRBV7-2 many TGTGCCAGCAGCGTCGGACTAGCGGGAGTTTCCTACGAGCAGTACTTC CASSVGLAGVSYEQYF
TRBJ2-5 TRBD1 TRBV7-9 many TGTGCCAGCAGCTCCGGGACAGGGAAAGAGACCCAGTACTTC CASSSGTGKETQYF
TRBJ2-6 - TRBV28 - TGTGCCAGCAGCAACAGGGCCTACTCTGGGGCCAACGTCCTGACTTTC CASSNRAYSGANVLTF
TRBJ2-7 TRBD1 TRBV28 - TGTGCCAGCAGTTTTCAGGGGGCCTACGAGCAGTACTTC CASSFQGAYEQYF
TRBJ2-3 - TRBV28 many TGTGCCAGCAGTTTGGGTGGGACTAGCACAGATACGCAGTATTTT CASSLGGTSTDTQYF
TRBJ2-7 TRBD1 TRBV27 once TGTGCCAGCAGTCCCCTTGGGACAGGGGATCACTACGAGCAGTACTTC CASSPLGTGDHYEQYF
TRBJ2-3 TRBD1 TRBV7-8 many TGTGCCAGCAGCTCCGGGACAGGACACACTAATACGCAGTATTTT CASSSGTGHTNTQYF
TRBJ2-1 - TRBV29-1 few TGCAGCGTTGAAGGGGTCGGGAGTGGGTATGAGCAGTTCTTC CSVEGVGSGYEQFF
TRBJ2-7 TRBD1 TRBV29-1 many TGCAGCGCTCAGGGGACAGGGTCCTACGAGCAGTACTTC CSAQGTGSYEQYF
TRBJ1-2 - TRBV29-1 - TGCAGCGCCGTCTCGGACAGCTACTATGGCTACACCTTC CSAVSDSYYGYTF
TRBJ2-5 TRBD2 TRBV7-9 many TGTGCCAGCAGCCCAGGACTAGCGGGACGAGAGACCCAGTACTTC CASSPGLAGRETQYF
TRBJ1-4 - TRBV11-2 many TGTGCCAGCTCGCAGGGGTTTACTAATGAAAAACTGTTTTTT CASSQGFTNEKLFF
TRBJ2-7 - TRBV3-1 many TGTGCCAGCAGCCGCAGAGCGTACGAGCAGTACTTC CASSRRAYEQYF
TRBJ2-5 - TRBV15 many TGTGCCACCAGCAGAGATAAGGGGAGCCTAGGGGGAGAGACCCAGTACTTC CATSRDKGSLGGETQYF
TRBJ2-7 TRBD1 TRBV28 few TGTGCCAGCAACCAACGACAGGGAGCCTACGAGCAGTACTTC CASNQRQGAYEQYF
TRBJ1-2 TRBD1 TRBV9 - TGTGCCAGCAGCGCCTTACAGGGGGCTCCCTATGGCTACACCTTC CASSALQGAPYGYTF
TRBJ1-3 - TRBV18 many TGTGCCAGCTCACCTACCGTAACGGGCGCTGGAAACACCATATATTTT CASSPTVTGAGNTIYF
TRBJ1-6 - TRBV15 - TGTGCCACCAGGACAGTGGGGTCACCCCTCCACTTT CATRTVGSPLHF
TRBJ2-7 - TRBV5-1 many TGCGCCAGCAGCTTGTTCCCAGAACTAGGCGAGCAGTACTTC CASSLFPELGEQYF
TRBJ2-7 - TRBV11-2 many TGTGCCAGCAGCCGTAAGGGGGGGGCCCTCCAGCAGTTCCAGCAGTACTTC CASSRKGGALQQFQQYF
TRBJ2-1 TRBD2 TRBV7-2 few TGTGCCAGCAGCTTAGAGAGGGCTAGCGGGAGATTCTACAATGAGCAGTTCTTC CASSLERASGRFYNEQFF
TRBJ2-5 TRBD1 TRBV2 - TGTGCCAGCCTTGAGGAATACAGGGGGCAGACCCAGTACTTC CASLEEYRGQTQYF
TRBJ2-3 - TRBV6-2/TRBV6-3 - TGTGCCAGCGTCAGGGGAGATACGCAGTATTTT CASVRGDTQYF